This T cell receptor (beta chain) stems from a study of T-cell memory formation after mild COVID-19. General study findings and limits: SARS-CoV-2 specificity of second-wave clones peaking day 37 was unconfirmed. Clones that got smaller from day 15 to 85 had even CD4/CD8, while clones growing later tipped toward CD4+.

Trimming removed 1 base at V and 2 bases at J, with 12 bases between. CDR1 LNHNV and CDR2 YYDKDF come from the germline V gene (reference sequence). The CDR3 length is 15 residues. TCRdb reprocessed the 5' RACE reads with MiXCR, giving one entry per CDR3 protein. The sample has a few hundred thousand distinct CDR3 sequences, roughly a fifth seen once. With respect to this clonotype: Its antigen is currently unknown.

The chain carries TRBV15 and TRBJ2-7; a possible D gene is TRBD2 (6 bases). The sequenced sample was PBMCs or a T cell subset sorted from them (not recorded which). The source is a young man who had mild COVID-19 (a few samples of this study predate the infection). Cell type and time point are not known. The CDR3: CATSRVAGRTYEQYF. The CDR3 DNA reads as TGTGCCACCAGCAGAGTGGCGGGAAGAACCTACGAGCAGTACTTC.